This TCR beta chain was sequenced for a study of blood T cell repertoires in COVID-19. Here immunoSEQ multiplex PCR was the method, and the copy in TCRdb shows in-frame clones only, minus some. Of approximately 490,000 clones listed, roughly nine tenths were seen once; the top ten hold approximately 8.3%. V shed 5 bases and J 3 bases; nucleotides not matched to a gene: 12. There are 17 residues in the CDR3. CDR1 is MNHNY, CDR2 SVGAGI, per germline (reference sequence). The receptor was isolated from a woman aged 55-75 years who had recovered from COVID-19. This chain links TRBV6-6 with TRBJ2-2; TRBD1 agrees at 7 bases. The source material was PBMCs or T cells enriched from blood (not recorded which). This CDR3 reads CASSPKTGLGDTGELFF. The CDR3 DNA sequence: TGTGCCAGCAGTCCTAAGACAGGGCTTGGGGACACCGGGGAGCTGTTTTTT.